This passage covers 32 T cell receptor beta chains from one sample sequenced in a study of blood T cell repertoires in COVID-19. Here immunoSEQ multiplex PCR was the method, and the copy in TCRdb shows in-frame clones only, minus some. This sample yields 150,000 to 200,000 clones, of which about 90% are seen a single time; roughly 8.9% belongs to the top ten. Sequencing was performed on PBMCs or T cells enriched from blood (not recorded which). These receptors all stem from a woman aged 18-35 years who had recovered from COVID-19.

The J gene is TRBJ2-1, the V gene TRBV2; TRBD1 aligns across 10 bases. Per the germline V gene, CDR1 is SNHLY and CDR2 is FYNNEI. The trim removed 4 bases at V and 3 bases at J, leaving 0 bases unmatched. CDR3 length: 14 amino acids. The CDR3 loop reads CASSGTGGYNEQFF. CDR3 DNA sequence: TGTGCCAGCAGTGGGACAGGGGGCTACAATGAGCAGTTCTTC.

In its sample, this clone was seen a few times. The chain has TRBV7-8 and TRBJ2-1; 7 nucleotides agree with TRBD2. With V trimmed by 2 bases and J by 2 bases, 3 bases remained unmatched. Per germline, CDR1 SGHVS and CDR2 FQNEAQ. This CDR3 contains 15 residues. This CDR3 is CASSLSGTTYNEQFF. The CDR3 DNA follows: TGTGCCAGCAGCTTATCCGGGACTACCTACAATGAGCAGTTCTTC.

The J gene is TRBJ1-1, the V gene TRBV30; D gene unclear. CDR3 length: 14 residues. V was trimmed by 2 bases and J by 0 bases, leaving 10 bases between them. Per the germline V gene, CDR1 is GTSNPN and CDR2 is SVGIG (reference sequence). CDR3 sequence reads: CAWSPKTVNTEAFF. The CDR3 DNA follows: TGTGCCTGGAGTCCGAAAACTGTGAACACTGAAGCTTTCTTT.

The rearrangement joins TRBV7-8 to TRBJ2-7; D is possibly TRBD2 (6 bases). Germline V CDR1 and CDR2: SGHVS, FQNEAQ. The CDR3 runs 15 residues. V lost 8 bases and J 1 base, leaving 18 bases between the germline ends. The CDR3 DNA reads as TGTGCCAGCGGCCAGGATGGGGGGTTATCCTACGAGCAGTACTTC. Translation gives CASGQDGGLSYEQYF. The full variable domain, its missing parts supplied by reference TRBV7-8 and TRBJ2-7, is GAGVSQSPRYKVAKRGQDVALRCDPISGHVSLFWYQQALGQGPEFLTYFQNEAQLDKSGLPSDRFFAERPEGSVSTLKIQRTQQEDSAVYLCASGQDGGLSYEQYFGPGTRLTVT.

The chain combines TRBV21-1 with TRBJ1-3; TRBD1, the table's D call, was not compared with the DNA. TRBV21-1 corresponds to a pseudogene. The CDR3 spans 17 residues. The CDR3 sequence is CASSKGAGYLSGNTIYF. CDR3 bases: TGTGCCAGCAGCAAAGGGGCAGGATATCTCTCTGGAAACACCATATATTTT.

The chain has TRBV18 and TRBJ2-5, with D maybe TRBD1 (6 bases). Germline assignment: CDR1 KGHSH and CDR2 LQKENI. The CDR3 totals 15 residues. Trimming removed 3 bases at V and 4 bases at J, with 15 bases between. DNA for the CDR3: TGTGCCAGCTCACCGCGCGTGGGGGCCGGAGAGACCCAGTACTTC. As protein: CASSPRVGAGETQYF.

The chain is built from TRBV18 and TRBJ1-2; D uncertain. CDR3 length: 13 amino acids. Germline CDR1 and CDR2: KGHSH and LQKENI. Trimming took off 3 bases at V and 5 bases at J, with 10 bases between the two ends. The DNA for the CDR3 is TGTGCCAGCTCACCCCAGGAATCATATGGCTACACCTTC. It specifies CASSPQESYGYTF.

This clone was seen just once. The V gene is TRBV7-8, the J gene TRBJ1-2; possibly TRBD1 for D (6 bases). In germline, CDR1 is SGHVS, CDR2 FQNEAQ. CDR3 length equals 15 residues. The V end lost 5 bases, the J end lost 2 bases, and 15 bases lay between the germline ends. The CDR3 spells CASSPSRGFNYGYTF. CDR3 DNA: TGTGCCAGCAGCCCTTCCAGGGGTTTCAACTATGGCTACACCTTC.

This clone has a handful of counts. CDR3 sequence (DNA): TGTGCCAGCAGTGAAGCGCGTCCAGGGGGCTTAACGGGAAACACCATATATTTT. Translated: CASSEARPGGLTGNTIYF. This chain joins TRBV2 and TRBJ1-3; 8 bases map to TRBD1. V trimming: 0 bases; J trimming: 4 bases; junction bases outside the gene matches: 11. The germline gives CDR1 SNHLY, CDR2 FYNNEI. There are 18 residues in the CDR3.

This clone is deemed medium-sized. The chain uses TRBV28 and TRBJ2-7; D is uncertain. Germline CDR1 is MDHEN and CDR2 is SYDVKM. V lost 5 bases and J 7 bases, leaving 12 bases between the germline ends. This CDR3 is 12 amino acids long. CDR3 DNA: TGTGCCAGCAGTCCCCAGACTGATGAGCAGTACTTC. This gives the protein CASSPQTDEQYF.

This clone was counted a few times. This chain links TRBV5-1 with TRBJ2-7; 7 bases line up with TRBD1. Looked up from germline, CDR1 is SGHRS and CDR2 is YFSETQ. The V gene end was trimmed by 3 bases and the J gene end by 2 bases; junction bases not matched to a gene: 8. The CDR3 totals 15 residues. This chain's CDR3 is CASSSPGQPPYEQYF. In DNA, the CDR3 is TGCGCCAGCAGCTCACCGGGACAGCCGCCCTACGAGCAGTACTTC.

The genes are TRBV19 and TRBJ1-2, with D tentatively TRBD1 (6 bases). Trimming took 4 bases from V and 3 from J, leaving 15 bases between them. Per the germline V gene, CDR1 is LNHDA and CDR2 is SQIVND (reference sequence). The CDR3 has 15 residues. In DNA, the CDR3 is TGTGCCAGTAGTACGACAGGTCTTAATCACTATGGCTACACCTTC. This translates into CASSTTGLNHYGYTF.

This chain joins TRBV7-6 and TRBJ2-7; TRBD2 is a possible D gene (6 bases). V was clipped by 1 base and J by 4 bases, with 14 bases between them. Germline CDR1 SGHVS, CDR2 FNYEAQ. The CDR3 spans 15 residues. The CDR3 here is CASSLEPEGTYEQYF. CDR3 sequence (DNA): TGTGCCAGCAGCTTAGAACCGGAGGGGACGTACGAGCAGTACTTC.

In the case of this clone: No conserved phenylalanine or tryptophan ends this CDR3, so it is likely a read error. The DNA is left out, because the CDR3 cannot be placed on it with certainty; the CDR3 is given as TCRdb lists it. The CDR3 is CASSDLTKASGSLG. This chain connects TRBV2 to TRBJ2-3; the table's D call TRBD2 went unverified against the DNA. Germline values: CDR1 SNHLY, CDR2 FYNNEI. The CDR3 has 14 residues if both end residues are counted.

The rearrangement uses TRBV5-1 and TRBJ2-2; D is possibly TRBD1 (6 bases). The CDR3 has 14 amino acids. Germline CDR1 SGHRS, CDR2 YFSETQ. Between the trimmed V and J ends, which lost 4 bases and 5 bases, there was a span of 12 bases. CDR3 DNA sequence: TGCGCCAGCAGCCCGGACAGTTTAACCGGGGAGCTGTTTTTT. Translating gives CASSPDSLTGELFF.

Written as DNA, the CDR3 is TGTGCCAGCAGCTTGGCGGGGGAAGGGTTGGACACTGAAGCTTTCTTT. Translating it yields CASSLAGEGLDTEAFF. J is TRBJ1-1 and V is TRBV5-6; a weak D match, TRBD1 (5 bases). The ends were cut back, 0 bases at V and 3 bases at J, with 15 bases in the middle. CDR1 and CDR2 from the germline V gene are SGHDT and YYEEEE. This CDR3 spans 16 amino acids.

The chain links TRBV5-6 to TRBJ1-1, with TRBD1 matching over 8 bases. Germline V gene data show CDR1 as SGHDT and CDR2 as YYEEEE. V dropped 3 bases and J dropped 8; count of bases not matched to a gene: 9. The CDR3 extends over 14 amino acids. CDR3 sequence (DNA): TGTGCCAGCAGCTCGACCTCAGGGGGCCCGGAAGCTTTCTTT. This gives the protein CASSSTSGGPEAFF.

The chain carries TRBV29-1 and TRBJ1-1; tentative D call: TRBD1 (6 bases). CDR1 SQVTM and CDR2 ANQGSEA come from the germline V gene. Trimming removed 4 bases from V and 4 bases from J, with 16 bases in between. CDR3 length: 14 amino acids. The CDR3 protein is CSVVGQGLSTEAFF. The CDR3 region has the DNA TGCAGCGTTGTTGGGCAGGGGTTGTCCACTGAAGCTTTCTTT.

V and J are TRBV6-1 and TRBJ2-1; a weak D match, TRBD2 (6 bases). The germline CDR1 and CDR2 sequences are MNHNS and SASEGT. Trimming took off 1 base at V and 8 bases at J, with 15 bases between the two ends. The CDR3 spans 15 residues. In DNA form, the CDR3 reads TGTGCCAGCAGTGAAGTGGCGGGAAACGTCGATGAGCAGTTCTTC. Protein product: CASSEVAGNVDEQFF.

This chain connects TRBV10-1 to TRBJ1-1; D unresolved. Germline CDR1 and CDR2: WNHNN and SYGVQD (reference sequence). The CDR3 spans 14 residues. V was shortened by 6 bases and J by 0 bases, with 11 bases between the two germline ends. DNA for the CDR3: TGCGCCAGCAGGCCAGGAGGGCTGAACACTGAAGCTTTCTTT. As protein: CASRPGGLNTEAFF.

This sequence joins TRBV7-9 and TRBJ1-2, with 8 bases identical to TRBD1. The germline CDR1 and CDR2 sequences are SEHNR and FQNEAQ (reference sequence). The V segment lost 5 bases and the J segment 4 bases; nucleotides outside the gene matches: 9. The length of the CDR3 is 15 residues. CDR3 residues: CASSPGQGARYGYTF. DNA of the CDR3: TGTGCCAGCAGCCCAGGACAGGGAGCCCGCTATGGCTACACCTTC.

The chain carries TRBV7-2 and TRBJ2-6; TRBD2 might be the D (5 bases). The germline V gene encodes CDR1 SGHTA and CDR2 FQGNSA. The V end was cut by 5 bases, the J end by 0 bases, with 8 bases between. The CDR3 runs to 15 residues. In nucleotides, the CDR3 is TGTGCCAGCAGCCTTCGGGGCTCTGGGGCCAACGTCCTGACTTTC. It encodes CASSLRGSGANVLTF.

The count of this clone is one. V and J are TRBV6-2 or TRBV6-3 and TRBJ1-5; D is perhaps TRBD1 (5 bases). CDR1 and CDR2 (germline): MNHEY, SVGEGT. V was pared by 5 bases and J by 2 bases, with 16 bases between. The CDR3 totals 16 residues. Written as DNA, the CDR3 is TGTGCCAGCAGTGGGAGGGGCGCGGAGGGCAATCAGCCCCAGCATTTT. Protein sequence: CASSGRGAEGNQPQHF.

This clone was picked up one time. The chain uses TRBV7-9 and TRBJ1-4; D unclear. The V and J ends lost 2 bases and 5 bases respectively, with 21 bases between them. CDR1 SEHNR and CDR2 FQNEAQ come from the germline V gene (reference sequence). This CDR3 is built from 18 residues. The CDR3 DNA follows: TGTGCCAGCAGCTTAATTAGATGGACTCTCACCGTAAATGAAAAACTGTTTTTT. This sequence encodes CASSLIRWTLTVNEKLFF.

The chain recombines TRBV27 with TRBJ2-5, with a possible D match to TRBD2 (6 bases). The CDR3 runs 14 residues. The V gene lost 6 bases and the J gene lost 5 bases, with 16 bases spanning the gap. CDR1 is MNHEY, CDR2 SMNVEV, per germline (reference sequence). CDR3 loop: CASRTGGGMETQYF. CDR3 bases: TGTGCCAGCAGGACTGGCGGAGGGATGGAGACCCAGTACTTC.

This clone has more than one count but fewer than ten. The chain combines TRBV4-2 with TRBJ2-2, with a weak D call TRBD1 (6 bases). There are 18 residues in the CDR3. V lost 0 bases, J lost 3 bases, and 17 bases lay in between. CDR1 is LGHNA and CDR2 is YNFKEQ in the germline V gene. The CDR3 DNA is TGTGCCAGCAGCCAAGATGAAACGACAGGAGCCGACACCGGGGAGCTGTTTTTT. Protein product: CASSQDETTGADTGELFF.

The genes are TRBV2 and TRBJ2-7; tentatively, D is TRBD2 (5 bases). Per germline, CDR1 SNHLY and CDR2 FYNNEI. The CDR3 sequence is 12 residues long. V shed 8 bases and J shed 3 bases, with 11 bases lying between them. In DNA, the CDR3 is TGTGCCAGCCAAGGAGGAGTCTACGAGCAGTACTTC. The encoded protein is CASQGGVYEQYF.

The chain joins TRBV4-3 to TRBJ2-5; 9 bases align to TRBD2. With 0 bases clipped from V and 1 base from J, the junction kept 12 bases outside the gene matches. The CDR3 length is 19 residues. Looked up from germline, CDR1 is LGHNA and CDR2 is YSLEER. The CDR3 DNA reads TGCGCCAGCAGCCAAGAATTTTCGGCGGGGGGGCCACGCCAAGAGACCCAGTACTTC. Protein product: CASSQEFSAGGPRQETQYF.

Only one count was recorded for this clone. V gene TRBV7-2 combines with J gene TRBJ2-3; a possible D gene is TRBD2 (6 bases). CDR1 is SGHTA and CDR2 is FQGNSA in the germline V gene. The CDR3 is 15 amino acids. The ends were cut back, 2 bases at V and 2 bases at J, with 11 bases in the middle. The CDR3 sequence is CASSLLAGTTDTQYF. CDR3 DNA: TGTGCCAGCAGCTTACTGGCGGGGACCACAGATACGCAGTATTTT.

This chain uses TRBV19 with TRBJ1-5; unclear D gene. The CDR3 runs to 16 residues. V lost 4 bases and J lost 0, with 13 bases in between. Germline V gene data show CDR1 as LNHDA and CDR2 as SQIVND (reference sequence). DNA of the CDR3: TGTGCCAGTAGTACAATATCTCGGGTTAGCAATCAGCCCCAGCATTTT. It encodes CASSTISRVSNQPQHF.

The J gene is TRBJ1-1, the V gene TRBV6-2 or TRBV6-3, with 9 bases fitting TRBD1. The ends lost 4 bases at V and 1 base at J; junction bases unmatched: 4. Germline-derived CDR1 and CDR2 are MNHEY and SVGEGT. The CDR3 sequence is 15 residues long. CDR3 loop: CASSWGTGSNTEAFF. The CDR3 DNA sequence: TGTGCCAGCAGTTGGGGGACAGGGTCGAACACTGAAGCTTTCTTT.

The rearrangement uses TRBV29-1 and TRBJ2-7, with TRBD1 matching over 7 bases. V was pared by 4 bases and J by 2 bases, with 17 bases of the junction left unmatched. Looked up from germline, CDR1 is SQVTM and CDR2 is ANQGSEA. The CDR3 contains 17 residues. The DNA of the CDR3 is TGCAGCGTTGCTGGGACAGTACTGAGCGTATCGACCTACGAGCAGTACTTC. Amino acid sequence: CSVAGTVLSVSTYEQYF.